The source of this T cell receptor beta chain is a study of long-term antiretroviral therapy in people with HIV. Going into DNA extraction, samples held 1-10 million cryopreserved PBMC. To note about this clone: The antigen remains unidentified.

Trimming cost V 3 bases and J 2 bases, with 10 bases left between them. CDR3 length: 14 residues. In germline, CDR1 is KGHSH, CDR2 LQKENI. The study, taken as a whole, reports: There were no data on ART adherence, viral resistance or therapy changes, a gap that limits inferences about post-ART repertoire changes.

Survey-level immunoSEQ v3.0 assays were run. TCRdb's table, derived via immunoSEQ multiplex PCR, lists solely in-frame clones and lacks some. Here the sample spans about 16,000 clones, roughly 80% being singletons. The sequenced sample was unsorted PBMCs, obtained about 1.3 years before starting antiretroviral therapy. This chain joins TRBV18 and TRBJ2-5; D gene uncertain. This clonotype was obtained from a man in his thirties or forties with HIV. The DNA for the CDR3 is TGTGCCAGCTCACCGAGTACGCCACAAGAGACCCAGTACTTC. Protein: CASSPSTPQETQYF.